The 21 T cell receptor beta chains below all came from one sample that was sequenced in a study of blood T cell repertoires in COVID-19. Profiling relied on immunoSEQ multiplex PCR, and the TCRdb table lists in-frame clones only, not all of them. The top ten hold just over 2.5% of the sample, which has under 250,000 clones, about nine tenths seen once. Sequencing was performed on PBMCs or T cells enriched from blood (not recorded which). All receptors derive from a woman in her twenties or thirties with acute COVID-19.

This chain links TRBV7-8 with TRBJ1-6; weak D call: TRBD1 (5 bases). V lost 1 base and J 8 bases, leaving 12 bases between the germline ends. The germline CDR1 and CDR2 sequences are SGHVS and FQNEAQ. The CDR3 length is 15 residues. The CDR3 reads CASSLEGLVDSPLHF. CDR3 nucleotide sequence: TGTGCCAGCAGCTTAGAGGGACTCGTCGATTCACCCCTCCACTTT.

The rearrangement joins TRBV3-1 (or the pseudogene TRBV3-2) to TRBJ2-2; 7 bases agree with TRBD1. This CDR3 contains 16 residues. The germline V gene encodes CDR1 LGHDT and CDR2 YNNKEL (reference sequence). The J segment lost 0 bases and the V segment lost 5 bases, leaving 6 bases of the junction unmatched. The CDR3 bases are TGTGCCAGCAGCGCGACAGGGACAACGAACACCGGGGAGCTGTTTTTT. Its protein is CASSATGTTNTGELFF.

The rearrangement joins TRBV7-9 to TRBJ2-1; no definite D call. V dropped 7 bases and J dropped 4 bases, with 17 bases sitting between them. The CDR3 length is 15 residues. Per the germline V gene, CDR1 is SEHNR and CDR2 is FQNEAQ (reference sequence). The CDR3 bases are TGTGCCAGCACCCTTGCATGGGCAGATTACAATGAGCAGTTCTTC. It encodes CASTLAWADYNEQFF.

The chain couples TRBV2 to TRBJ2-5, with 14 positions matching TRBD2. Germline trimming cut 6 bases from V and 5 bases from J; bases unmatched to any gene: 5. The CDR3 length is 15 residues. Germline V gene lookup returns CDR1 SNHLY and CDR2 FYNNEI. CDR3: CASSGTSGGSETQYF. CDR3 DNA: TGTGCCAGCAGCGGGACTAGCGGGGGTTCGGAGACCCAGTACTTC.

The chain recombines TRBV19 with TRBJ1-6; D is undetermined. Germline CDR1 reads LNHDA; CDR2 reads SQIVND (reference sequence). The V end was cut by 4 bases, the J end by 7 bases, with 11 bases between. The CDR3 runs to 14 residues. The CDR3 region has the DNA TGTGCCAGTAGTACGGCGACACTCAATTCACCCCTCCACTTT. Residues: CASSTATLNSPLHF.

The genes are TRBV5-5 and TRBJ1-6; TRBD1 matches 11 bases. Germline V gene lookup returns CDR1 SGHKS and CDR2 YYEKEE (reference sequence). The trim removed 5 bases at V and 9 bases at J, leaving 4 bases unmatched. This CDR3 spans 14 amino acids. The CDR3 protein is CASSRDRGSSPLHF. The CDR3 region has the DNA TGTGCCAGCAGTAGGGACAGGGGGTCTTCACCCCTCCACTTT.

The V call is TRBV29-1, the J call TRBJ1-4; TRBD1 aligns across 7 bases. With 4 bases clipped from V and 0 bases from J, the junction kept 2 bases outside the gene matches. The CDR3 contains 14 residues. Germline V gene lookup returns CDR1 SQVTM and CDR2 ANQGSEA. CDR3: CSVGGQATNEKLFF. The CDR3 nucleotides are TGCAGCGTTGGAGGACAGGCAACTAATGAAAAACTGTTTTTT.

The CDR3 nucleotides are TGTGCCTGGACGAGGGGCAATCAGCCCCAGCATTTT. As protein: CAWTRGNQPQHF. The chain carries TRBV30 and TRBJ1-5; D unresolved. The CDR3 sequence is 12 residues long. The V end was cut by 4 bases, the J end by 2 bases, with 6 bases between. Germline CDR1 and CDR2: GTSNPN and SVGIG (reference sequence).

The gene calls are TRBV12-3 or TRBV12-4 and TRBJ1-2; the D gene is possibly TRBD1 (6 bases). The V end lost 5 bases, the J end lost 4 bases, and 11 bases lay between the germline ends. This CDR3 spans 13 amino acids. The CDR3 sequence is CASSQDSFYGYTF. CDR3 in DNA: TGTGCCAGCAGTCAGGACAGCTTCTATGGCTACACCTTC.

The chain couples TRBV9 to TRBJ2-3, with TRBD2 matching over 7 bases. Germline CDR1 reads SGDLS; CDR2 reads YYNGEE. The CDR3 sequence is 16 residues long. The J segment lost 2 bases and the V segment lost 0 bases, leaving 6 bases of the junction unmatched. Here the CDR3 DNA reads TGTGCCAGCAGCGTAGGTGCGGGGGTCGACACAGATACGCAGTATTTT. Protein product: CASSVGAGVDTDTQYF.

The V gene is TRBV5-4, the J gene TRBJ2-7; 15 bases match TRBD2. Losses at the gene ends were 4 bases for V and 3 bases for J; bases not matched to a gene: 5. The germline V gene encodes CDR1 SGHNT and CDR2 YYREEE (reference sequence). CDR3 length: 16 residues. The CDR3 DNA reads TGTGCCAGCAGCGCCGGGACTAGCGGGGGGATCTACGAGCAGTACTTC. This encodes CASSAGTSGGIYEQYF.

The chain recombines TRBV5-1 with TRBJ2-5; D is unclear. The CDR3 loop spans 14 amino acids. Trimming took off 0 bases at V and 1 base at J, with 7 bases between the two ends. From germline, CDR1 is SGHRS and CDR2 YFSETQ. The CDR3 sequence is CASSLEIVQETQYF. CDR3 sequence (DNA): TGCGCCAGCAGCTTGGAGATAGTCCAAGAGACCCAGTACTTC.

The V and J genes are TRBV4-1 and TRBJ2-7, with 7 bases matching TRBD2. The V segment lost 0 bases and the J segment 2 bases; nucleotides outside the gene matches: 13. CDR1 and CDR2 from the germline V gene are MGHRA and YSYEKL. The CDR3 is 18 amino acids. This chain's CDR3 is CASSQDQGRAGPPYEQYF. The CDR3 bases are TGCGCCAGCAGCCAAGATCAGGGAAGAGCGGGGCCGCCCTACGAGCAGTACTTC.

Only a few counts were recorded for this clone. The chain recombines TRBV10-1 with TRBJ2-7; a possible D gene is TRBD2 (6 bases). V was trimmed by 3 bases and J by 9 bases, leaving 12 bases between them. CDR1 is WNHNN, CDR2 SYGVQD, per germline (reference sequence). This CDR3 is built from 12 residues. CDR3 nucleotide sequence: TGCGCCAGCAGTGACCCCGGGACTTTGCAGTACTTC. Its protein product is CASSDPGTLQYF.

The chain employs TRBV6-2 or TRBV6-3 and TRBJ2-3; 7 bases line up with TRBD1. This CDR3 contains 14 residues. Germline trimming cut 6 bases from V and 5 bases from J; bases unmatched to any gene: 8. In germline, CDR1 is MNHEY, CDR2 SVGEGT. The DNA for the CDR3 is TGTGCCAGCAGCCCCCAGGGGGTGGGAGATACGCAGTATTTT. This gives the protein CASSPQGVGDTQYF.

The CDR3 here is CASSRQGYTEAFF. In DNA form, the CDR3 reads TGTGCCAGCAGCCGACAGGGGTACACTGAAGCTTTCTTT. The rearrangement links TRBV6-2 or TRBV6-3 to TRBJ1-1, with 8 bases fitting TRBD1. J gave up 3 bases and V 6 bases, and 3 bases lay outside the gene matches. Looked up from germline, CDR1 is MNHEY and CDR2 is SVGEGT. The CDR3 covers 13 residues.

The CDR3 sequence: CASSYSRSTDTQYF. DNA of the CDR3: TGTGCCAGCAGTTACTCACGGAGCACAGATACGCAGTATTTT. The chain links TRBV6-5 to TRBJ2-3; no definite D call. The CDR3 is 14 residues long. The V end lost 0 bases, the J end lost 0 bases, and 4 bases lay between the germline ends. From germline, CDR1 is MNHEY and CDR2 SVGAGI.

The gene calls are TRBV10-2 and TRBJ2-3; the D is unclear. Trimming left V 0 bases short and J 2 bases short, with 12 bases between. CDR1 and CDR2 from the germline V gene are WSHSY and SAAADI. This CDR3 is 16 amino acids long. The CDR3 loop is CASSESTQSVTDTQYF. In DNA, the CDR3 is TGCGCCAGCAGTGAGTCGACTCAGAGCGTCACAGATACGCAGTATTTT.

The rearrangement joins TRBV7-9 to TRBJ2-1; 7 bases fit TRBD1. This CDR3 comprises 16 residues. Unmatched junction bases numbered 8, after V lost 1 base and J lost 5 bases. CDR1 is SEHNR and CDR2 is FQNEAQ in the germline V gene (reference sequence). CDR3 DNA sequence: TGTGCCAGCAGCTTAGTCCTAGGGACAGCAAACAATGAGCAGTTCTTC. Residues: CASSLVLGTANNEQFF. The whole variable domain, filled in from reference TRBV7-9 and TRBJ2-1, reads DTGVSQNPRHKITKRGQNVTFRCDPISEHNRLYWYRQTLGQGPEFLTYFQNEAQLEKSRLLSDRFSAERPKGSFSTLEIQRTEQGDSAMYLCASSLVLGTANNEQFFGPGTRLTVL.

The chain uses TRBV2 and TRBJ2-7; a possible D gene is TRBD1 (6 bases). The germline V gene encodes CDR1 SNHLY and CDR2 FYNNEI. The CDR3 runs 13 residues. V was shortened by 6 bases and J by 2 bases, with 11 bases between the two germline ends. The CDR3 DNA reads TGTGCCAGCAGAGACGACAGGACCTACGAGCAGTACTTC. It specifies CASRDDRTYEQYF.

The chain's CDR3 is CASSREGVNQPQHF. The CDR3, as DNA: TGTGCCAGTTCGAGAGAGGGGGTGAATCAGCCCCAGCATTTT. This chain links TRBV6-5 with TRBJ1-5; TRBD1 might be the D (6 bases). Germline values: CDR1 MNHEY, CDR2 SVGAGI. V was pared by 9 bases and J by 4 bases, with 16 bases between. CDR3 length: 14 amino acids.